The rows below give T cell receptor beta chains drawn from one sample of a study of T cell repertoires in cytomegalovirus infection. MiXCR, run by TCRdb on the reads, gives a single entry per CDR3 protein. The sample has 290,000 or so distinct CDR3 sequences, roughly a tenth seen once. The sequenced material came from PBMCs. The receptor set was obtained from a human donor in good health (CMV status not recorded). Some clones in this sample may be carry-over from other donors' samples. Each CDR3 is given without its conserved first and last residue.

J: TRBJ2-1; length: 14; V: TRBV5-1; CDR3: ASSLSAGGGYNEQF
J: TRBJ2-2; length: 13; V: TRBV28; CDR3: ASSPKGWVAGELF
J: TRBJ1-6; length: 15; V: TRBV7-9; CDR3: ASSLILGSSYNSPLH
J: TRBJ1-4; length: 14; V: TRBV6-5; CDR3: ASSRDSLSAGEKLF
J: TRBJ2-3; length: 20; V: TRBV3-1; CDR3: ASSQDAATWGGTPRRRYTQY
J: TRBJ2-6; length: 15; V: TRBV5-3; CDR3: ASSLEVSHSGANVLT
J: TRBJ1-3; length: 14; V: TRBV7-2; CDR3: ASSLVGARSGNTIY
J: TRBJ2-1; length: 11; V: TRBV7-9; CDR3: ASSLMGPNEQF
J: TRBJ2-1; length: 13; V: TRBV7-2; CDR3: ASSPGLARGNEQF
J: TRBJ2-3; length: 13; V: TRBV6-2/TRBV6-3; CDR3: ATKFRGTPTDTQY
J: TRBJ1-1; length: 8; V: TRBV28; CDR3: ASRDTEAF
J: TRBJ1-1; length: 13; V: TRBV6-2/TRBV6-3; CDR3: ASSPRTPQGTEAF
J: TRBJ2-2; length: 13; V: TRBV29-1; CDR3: SVEGGQGATGELF
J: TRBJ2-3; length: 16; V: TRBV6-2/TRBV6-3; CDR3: ASSYATSGGTSTDTQY
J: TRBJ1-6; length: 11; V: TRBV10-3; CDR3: AISGQYNSPLH
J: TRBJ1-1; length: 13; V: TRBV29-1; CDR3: SVEGRKFPNTEAF
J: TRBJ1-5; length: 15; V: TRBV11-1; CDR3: ASSVKGRGQQEQPQH